The clone carrying this T cell receptor beta chain was counted between two and nine times. Its matching antigen is unknown. The data are from a study of T cell repertoires in cytomegalovirus infection. Findings and limits, study-wide: Using cumulative public TCR beta family frequency, the authors identified those who carried CMV together with the relevant HLA.

Germline loops: CDR1 MNHEY, CDR2 SMNVEV (reference sequence). The CDR3 spans 13 residues. Trimming pared 8 bases from V and 3 bases from J, leaving 14 bases between. TCRdb reanalysed the reads using MiXCR and keeps one entry per CDR3 protein. The sample shows 750,000 to 950,000 distinct CDR3 sequences, around 29% of them seen only once. The genes are TRBV27 and TRBJ2-7; D uncertain. The receptor's source is a human donor in good health (CMV status not recorded). Some clones in this sample may be carry-over from other donors' samples. Sequenced material: cultured CD8+ T cells from PBMCs, taken from culture after CMV antigen stimulation. CDR3: CASGNLKGYEQYF. Here the CDR3 DNA reads TGTGCCAGCGGAAACCTAAAGGGCTACGAGCAGTACTTC.